There are many counts of the clone carrying this T cell receptor (beta chain). The antigen is undetermined. This record belongs to a study of CD8 T cells in ankylosing spondylitis. Quantitative 5'-RACE with molecular barcodes was used to make the TCR beta libraries. From the 5' RACE reads, TCRdb called clonotypes with MiXCR, one entry per CDR3 protein. The sample includes about 320,000 distinct CDR3 sequences, approximately 10% seen only once; the top ten take more than 7%. Germline assignment: CDR1 MNHEY and CDR2 SVGAGI. V lost 4 bases and J 3 bases, leaving 16 bases between the germline ends. This CDR3 contains 16 residues. Findings and limits, study-wide: Researchers reportedly found disease-linked clones significantly enriched in matched ankylosing spondylitis synovial fluid. Ankylosing spondylitis blood seemed to carry a telltale TCR beta motif made of roughly 8 highly homologous variants. Past studies reported some motif variants in reactive arthritis synovial fluid and blood.

The sequencing input was blood, either unsorted or a sorted T cell fraction (not recorded which). The sequence came from a female donor with ankylosing spondylitis or in good health (not recorded which). The chain joins TRBV6-5 to TRBJ2-1; tentatively, D is TRBD2 (5 bases). This chain's CDR3 is CASSSLRAGLYNEQFF. CDR3 bases: TGTGCCAGCAGTTCCCTGCGGGCTGGGCTCTACAATGAGCAGTTCTTC.